This entry concerns a single TCR beta chain. What it binds is unknown. These data come from a study of cytomegalovirus exposure and HLA in healthy donors. Study-wide findings and caveats: Researchers reported in a later analysis that a missense DCLRE1C variant was tied to TCR beta V- and J-gene trimming.

The CDR3 is 16 residues long. V lost 2 bases, J lost 2 bases, and 6 bases stayed unmatched. The germline gives CDR1 MGHRA, CDR2 YSYEKL. The PCR ran on 60 Vbeta and 13 Jbeta primers. Some clones are missing from TCRdb's copy, which holds only in-frame ones; the method was immunoSEQ multiplex PCR. The table records some 100,000 clones, approximately 81% of them present only once. The TCR comes from a girl aged 2-9 years in good health and CMV-seropositive. Sequenced sample: PBMCs. The chain employs TRBV4-1 and TRBJ1-3, with 7 bases that match TRBD1. CDR3 sequence reads: CASSQLLTGAGNTIYF. The DNA for the CDR3 is TGCGCCAGCAGCCAACTACTCACAGGGGCTGGAAACACCATATATTTT.